The entry below describes one T cell receptor (beta chain). The sample comes from a study of blood T cell repertoires in COVID-19. Study summary: Donors in the United States, Italy and Spain gave samples during acute or convalescent COVID-19.

Using immunoSEQ multiplex PCR, the repertoire was profiled, and TCRdb retains in-frame clones only, with some absent. The sample has roughly 120,000 clones; around 90% are singletons. The sample consisted of peripheral blood. This clonotype was obtained from a woman between 50 and 59 years old with acute or convalescent COVID-19.

Here the CDR3 reads CASSPMAGDAYEQYF. CDR3 bases: TGTGCCAGCTCACCAATGGCGGGAGACGCCTACGAGCAGTACTTC. The J gene is TRBJ2-7, the V gene TRBV18; TRBD2 agrees at 7 bases. The CDR3 loop spans 15 amino acids. Germline lookup yields CDR1 KGHSH and CDR2 LQKENI. The J segment lost 2 bases and the V segment lost 2 bases, leaving 6 bases of the junction unmatched.